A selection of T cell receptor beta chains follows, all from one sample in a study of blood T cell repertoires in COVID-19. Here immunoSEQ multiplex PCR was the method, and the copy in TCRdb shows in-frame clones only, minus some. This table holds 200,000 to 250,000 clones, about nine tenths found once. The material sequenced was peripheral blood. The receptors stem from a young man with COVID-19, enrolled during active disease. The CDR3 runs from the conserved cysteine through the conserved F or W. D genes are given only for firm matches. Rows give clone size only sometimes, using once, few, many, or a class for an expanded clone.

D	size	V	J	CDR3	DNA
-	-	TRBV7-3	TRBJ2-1	CASSSDSWGEQFF	TGTGCCAGCAGCTCGGACAGTTGGGGTGAGCAGTTCTTC
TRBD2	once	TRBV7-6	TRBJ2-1	CASSLVAGGMTSEQFF	TGTGCCAGCAGCTTAGTAGCGGGAGGGATGACAAGTGAGCAGTTCTTC
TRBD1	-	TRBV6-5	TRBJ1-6	CASSYRTGVQNSPLHF	TGTGCCAGCAGTTACCGCACAGGGGTCCAAAATTCACCCCTCCACTTT
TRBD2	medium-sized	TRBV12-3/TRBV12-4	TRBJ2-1	CASAGGPWNEQFF	TGTGCCAGCGCGGGGGGGCCCTGGAATGAGCAGTTCTTC
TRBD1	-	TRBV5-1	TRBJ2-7	CASSSIQGASYEQYF	TGCGCCAGCAGCTCTATCCAGGGGGCGTCCTACGAGCAGTACTTC
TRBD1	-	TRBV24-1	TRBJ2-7	CATSDTGTGGEQYF	TGTGCCACCAGTGATACCGGGACAGGGGGCGAGCAGTACTTC
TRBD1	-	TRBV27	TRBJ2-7	CASSLDRGSYEQYF	TGTGCCAGCAGTTTAGACAGGGGCTCCTACGAGCAGTACTTC
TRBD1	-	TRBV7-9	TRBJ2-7	CASSLTGSSYEQYF	TGTGCCAGCAGCTTGACAGGGTCAAGCTACGAGCAGTACTTC
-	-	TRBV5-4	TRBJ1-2	CASSLVSIPGYGYTF	TGTGCCAGCAGCTTGGTGTCGATCCCGGGCTATGGCTACACCTTC
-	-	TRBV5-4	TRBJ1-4	CASSSPGNEKLFF	TGTGCCAGCAGCTCCCCGGGGAATGAAAAACTGTTTTTT
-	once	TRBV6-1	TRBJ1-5	CASSDTLNQPQHF	TGTGCCAGCAGTGACACTCTCAATCAGCCCCAGCATTTT
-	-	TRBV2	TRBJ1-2	CASILGGSNYGYTF	TGTGCCAGCATTCTCGGGGGGTCTAACTATGGCTACACCTTC
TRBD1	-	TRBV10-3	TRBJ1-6	CAIRLTGLNSPLHF	TGTGCCATCAGATTGACAGGGCTTAATTCACCCCTCCACTTT
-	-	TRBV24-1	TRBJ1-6	CATSDPRLKGDALHF	TGTGCCACCAGTGACCCACGTCTAAAGGGGGATGCCCTCCACTTT
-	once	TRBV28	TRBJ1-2	CASSSGEVVYGYTF	TGTGCCAGCAGTTCAGGGGAAGTGGTCTATGGCTACACCTTC
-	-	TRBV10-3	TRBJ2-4	CAISGSGAKNIQYF	TGTGCCATCAGTGGTTCAGGGGCCAAAAACATTCAGTACTTC
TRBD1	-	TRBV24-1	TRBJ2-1	CATSPVRQGVQFF	TGTGCCACCAGCCCTGTCCGACAGGGGGTGCAGTTCTTC
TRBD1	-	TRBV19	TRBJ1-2	CASFETGGESDGYTF	TGTGCCAGTTTTGAGACAGGGGGCGAATCTGATGGCTACACCTTC
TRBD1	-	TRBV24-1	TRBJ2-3	CATSDGQGVTDTQYF	TGTGCCACCAGTGATGGCCAGGGGGTGACAGATACGCAGTATTTT
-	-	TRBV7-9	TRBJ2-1	CASSLDSGGDEQFF	TGTGCCAGCAGCTTGGACAGCGGAGGCGATGAGCAGTTCTTC
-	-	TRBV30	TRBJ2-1	CAWSHGGSYNEQFF	TGTGCCTGGTCTCACGGGGGCTCCTACAATGAGCAGTTCTTC
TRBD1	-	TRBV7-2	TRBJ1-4	CASSHRGATNEKLFF	TGTGCCAGCAGCCACAGGGGGGCAACTAATGAAAAACTGTTTTTT
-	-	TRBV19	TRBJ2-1	CASSIPGLGNEQFF	TGTGCCAGTAGTATACCGGGGTTGGGCAATGAGCAGTTCTTC
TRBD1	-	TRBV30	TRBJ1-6	CAWSVYRGQSPLHF	TGTGCCTGGAGTGTATACAGGGGGCAATCACCCCTCCACTTT
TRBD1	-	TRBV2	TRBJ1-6	CASSPEQGSNNSPLHF	TGTGCCAGCAGCCCGGAACAGGGGTCGAATAATTCACCCCTCCACTTT
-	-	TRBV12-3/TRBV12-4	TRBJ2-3	CASSLGGEKQYF	TGTGCCAGCAGTTTAGGAGGTGAAAAGCAGTATTTT
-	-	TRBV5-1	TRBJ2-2	CASSSPGGSANTGELFF	TGCGCCAGCAGCTCCCCGGGTGGCAGCGCGAACACCGGGGAGCTGTTTTTT
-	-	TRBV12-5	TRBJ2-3	CASGLGGSTDTQYF	TGTGCTAGTGGTCTCGGAGGGAGCACAGATACGCAGTATTTT
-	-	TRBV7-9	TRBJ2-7	CASSIMDTYYEQYF	TGTGCCAGCAGCATTATGGACACATACTACGAGCAGTACTTC
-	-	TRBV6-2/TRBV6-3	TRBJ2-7	CASSPEGYEQYF	TGTGCCAGCAGTCCCGAGGGCTACGAGCAGTACTTC
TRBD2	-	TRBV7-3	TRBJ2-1	CASSSLAGGGHISLFNEQFF	TGTGCCAGCAGCTCGTTAGCGGGAGGAGGACATATATCACTTTTCAATGAGCAGTTCTTC
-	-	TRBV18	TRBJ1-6	CASSPLGSSYNSPLHF	TGTGCCAGCTCACCCCTGGGCAGCTCCTATAATTCACCCCTCCACTTT
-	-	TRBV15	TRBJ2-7	CATSRGSNYEQYF	TGTGCCACCAGCAGAGGTAGCAACTACGAGCAGTACTTC
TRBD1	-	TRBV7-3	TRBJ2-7	CASSLMPVGTGGYEQYF	TGTGCCAGCAGCTTAATGCCCGTAGGAACAGGGGGCTACGAGCAGTACTTC
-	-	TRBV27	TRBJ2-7	CASSSGHFEQYF	TGTGCCAGCAGTTCCGGACATTTCGAGCAGTACTTC
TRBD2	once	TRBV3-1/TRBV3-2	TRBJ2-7	CASTPLGGSSYEQYF	TGTGCCAGCACTCCCCTTGGCGGGAGCTCCTACGAGCAGTACTTC